This paragraph reports one T cell receptor beta chain. Its matching antigen is unknown. The data originate from a study of T cell responses to AZD1222 COVID-19 vaccine. Study summary: Samples with a second dose at about 4 or about 12 weeks were pooled together. Study-level findings and limits: Reportedly, nearly half of unique spike TCRs recognized epitopes outside B.1.351/B.1.1.7 mutations. The donor cohort was predominantly white British with a female majority, and clonal diversity may have been underestimated. Across spike, vaccine-associated CD4 TCRs were found, dominant at 160-218 and 743-854.

Germline V gene sequence: CDR1 SGHAT, CDR2 FQNNGV. The CDR3 has 19 amino acids. The V and J ends lost 3 bases and 0 bases respectively, with 23 bases between them. The method was immunoSEQ multiplex PCR; TCRdb's version includes in-frame clones alone and lacks a portion of them. The table shows about 120,000 clones, with 85% to 95% occurring only once. This chain uses TRBV11-2 with TRBJ1-2; a possible D gene is TRBD1 (5 bases). The sample in question was peripheral blood, obtained on day 0 of AZD1222 vaccination. The origin of this receptor is an adult in good health. CDR3 DNA sequence: TGTGCCAGCAGCTTTCACACAGGCTCGTTTATATCAGCTAACTATGGCTACACCTTC. Its translation: CASSFHTGSFISANYGYTF.